This T cell receptor (beta chain) was obtained from a study of T cell repertoires and HLA-DP antigens (dated by TCRdb to the late 2010s). Concerning the study at large: The study used an in vitro model of CD4+ T cell alloreactivity against allogeneic HLA-DP presented by transduced HeLa cells. The three donors, two male and one female, ranged from the 18-to-29 to the 60-to-69 age band. Average DNA input was roughly 220 ng for sorted CD137+CD4+ samples, compared with approximately 1,200 ng for pre-culture CD4+ samples. The two alloantigens modelled structurally similar versus dissimilar alloantigens, differing from self at one and approximately 9 peptide-binding groove amino acids, respectively. The full study reports these points: Similar clonality (about 0.39) was observed for sorted CD137+ cells against both alloantigens, and this clonality was much higher than that observed in pre-culture samples (around 0.042). Separate analysis of naive and memory CD4+ repertoires was not performed. Average cumulative frequency of clones undetected before culture was about 36% against one allele and approximately 55% against the other. The study was limited by having only a few donors, by relying on a non-physiological HeLa antigen-presenting system, and by using total CD4+ responder cells.

Concerning this clone itself: Its target antigen remains unknown. No qualities accompany the bases; no much larger clone lies one base away.

In the germline V gene, CDR1 corresponds to SGDLS and CDR2 to YYNGEE. V is pruned by 3 bases and J by 2 bases, leaving 13 bases of the junction without a gene match. The CDR3 holds 19 amino acids from the cysteine to the phenylalanine. The CDR3 DNA has 57 bases and is translated from base 1. Untouched CD4+ T cells were isolated from Ficoll-separated PBMC through negative selection with magnetic beads, and an average purity of about 98% was reached. Untouched CD4+ T cells were isolated with magnetic beads from Ficoll-separated PBMC, and a purity of 95% to 98% was reached with negligible CD8+ contamination. Peripheral blood mononuclear cells came from the buffy coats of a few healthy blood donors, who served as the study's donors. Each of the three donors was CMV seronegative. The DNeasy Blood & Tissue Kit was used to extract genomic DNA. TCRB sequencing was performed on genomic DNA from sorted CD137+CD4+ cells and pre-culture CD4+ baseline samples from each subject.

The immunoSEQ multiplex PCR, with forward primers for 54 TRBV segments and reverse primers for 13 TRBJ segments, was used to amplify TCRB CDR3 regions. Pre-culture CD4+ samples were sequenced at deep resolution, targeting hundreds of thousands of T cell genomes. Amplicons were sequenced on an Illumina HiSeq System, producing 87 bp reads covering the CDR3. As for the authors' bioinformatics: PCR and sequencing errors in the reads were corrected, and CDR3 regions were defined by aligning to IMGT reference sequences. Synthetic template pools were used to estimate the numbers of templates and unique rearrangements. Clonality was calculated as 1 minus Pielou's evenness. Richness was estimated with the Daley-Smith estimator. Morisita's index was used to measure repertoire overlap. Clones present in cultured samples but not detected in the pre-culture repertoire of the same donor were defined as low-abundance clones. In its TCRdb copy, this immuneACCESS table keeps in-frame sequences only and misses some clones. Where compared with another copy, unresolved V genes explain less than half of these, and the others have no known cause. V and J calls and clone size are as listed in that table; D and trimming were resolved from the DNA. Here the sample has about 89,000 clones; about 89% occur a single time. The ten largest account for 1.5% to 2% of the sample.

This clonotype was obtained from a man between 50 and 59 years old in good health and CMV-seronegative. What was sequenced was CD4+ T cells from PBMCs. The V gene is TRBV9 and the J gene is TRBJ2-6; 8 of the junction bases match TRBD2. The CDR3 protein: CASSAGRGALGTGANVLTF. In nucleotides, the sequence is TGTGCCAGCAGCGCGGGGCGGGGGGCCCTAGGAACTGGGGCCAACGTCCTGACTTTC.